The rows below give T cell receptor beta chains drawn from one sample of a study of regulatory T cells in long-lasting Graves disease. TCRdb re-called the multiplex PCR reads with MiXCR, one entry per CDR3 protein. The table has fewer than 550,000 distinct CDR3 sequences, around 15% seen once. This same sample was also taken into another study, of T cells in Graves' hyperthyroidism and ophthalmopathy.

Specimen: peripheral blood mononuclear cells (PBMCs), collected at new diagnosis, from a patient treated with antithyroid drugs. The receptor source for this set is a woman aged 18-29 years with Graves disease. CDR3s include the opening cysteine and the closing phenylalanine or tryptophan. The D gene is left open where the match is weak. Some rows have no size entry. The others give once, few or many, or a class for an expanded clone.

len,v_gene,j_gene,d_gene,abundance,CDR3aa,CDR3nt
15,TRBV28,TRBJ2-7,NA,many,CASSSPRGGTYEQYF,TGTGCCAGCAGTTCCCCTAGGGGGGGCACCTACGAGCAGTACTTC
13,TRBV29-1,TRBJ1-1,NA,many,CSVDWGVNTEAFF,TGCAGCGTTGATTGGGGGGTGAACACTGAAGCTTTCTTT
13,TRBV20-1,TRBJ2-3,NA,many,CSARRGGTDTQYF,TGCAGTGCTAGGCGTGGCGGCACAGATACGCAGTATTTT
15,TRBV6-1,TRBJ1-1,NA,many,CASRTTGVPNTEAFF,TGTGCCAGCAGAACTACAGGAGTCCCGAACACTGAAGCTTTCTTT
16,TRBV6-1,TRBJ1-5,NA,NA,CASMEALGYSNQPQHF,TGTGCCAGCATGGAAGCTTTGGGGTATAGCAATCAGCCCCAGCATTTT
14,TRBV7-9,TRBJ2-2,NA,many,CASSSGGGTGELFF,TGTGCCAGCAGCTCGGGCGGCGGGACCGGGGAGCTGTTTTTT
13,TRBV30,TRBJ2-1,NA,few,CAWSVSGYNEQFF,TGTGCCTGGAGTGTGTCAGGGTACAATGAGCAGTTCTTC
12,TRBV28,TRBJ2-7,TRBD1,many,CASTTGAYEQYF,TGTGCCAGCACTACAGGGGCCTACGAGCAGTACTTC
15,TRBV10-3,TRBJ2-1,NA,few,CAITGERTAAYEQFF,TGTGCCATCACGGGAGAAAGAACAGCAGCCTACGAGCAGTTCTTC
17,TRBV7-9,TRBJ1-5,NA,NA,CASSLKQINYSNQPQHF,TGTGCCAGCAGCTTAAAACAGATCAACTATAGCAATCAGCCCCAGCATTTT
16,TRBV12-3/TRBV12-4,TRBJ2-5,NA,many,CASRAGTGKYQETQYF,TGTGCCAGCAGGGCCGGGACGGGGAAGTACCAAGAGACCCAGTACTTC
12,TRBV29-1,TRBJ2-5,NA,many,CSVVVYQETQYF,TGCAGCGTTGTGGTGTACCAAGAGACCCAGTACTTC